This T cell receptor (beta chain) was recorded in a study of shared clonotypes between healthy human individuals. In the study overall: Plates per donor: three CD4 naive, three CD4 memory, two CD8 naive, one CD8 memory.

Clones were read by immunoSEQ multiplex PCR, and TCRdb kept only the in-frame ones, dropping some. Of over a million clones listed, 65% to 80% are singletons. This clone was detected a few times. This CDR3 region has 14 residues. Germline assignment: CDR1 SGHRS and CDR2 YFSETQ. Trimming removed 0 bases at V and 5 bases at J, with 8 bases between. The rearrangement joins TRBV5-1 to TRBJ2-2; maybe TRBD2 (5 bases). The origin of this receptor is a young man in good health. Sample: memory CD4+ T cells sorted from blood. This sample's subset: CD45RA-negative fraction. The CDR3 is CASSLDSVTGELFF. CDR3 coding DNA: TGCGCCAGCAGCTTGGATAGCGTAACCGGGGAGCTGTTTTTT.